This T cell receptor (beta chain) was observed in a study of spatial heterogeneity in lung cancer. Overall study: Mean representation of each unique TCR and UMI combination in the raw reads exceeded eight occurrences. Study outcomes and limitations: Compared with follow-up, resection was when ubiquitous expanded tumor TCRs appeared in blood more.

Every TCR cDNA molecule bore a unique molecular identifier. One entry per CDR3 protein results from TCRdb running MiXCR on the 5' RACE reads. The sample includes tens of thousands of distinct CDR3 sequences, 5.3% of them seen just once. As regards this clonotype: What it recognizes is unknown.

V lost 1 base to trimming and J lost 6 bases, with 9 bases between them. Germline lookup yields CDR1 MGHRA and CDR2 YSYEKL. The CDR3 extends over 13 amino acids. Time point reported: sample taken at primary tumor resection. Whole RNA, isolated from tumor, nontumor lung or frozen PBMC, was sequenced without prior sorting. The donors comprised approximately 72 untreated early-stage non-small cell lung cancer patients. The chain carries TRBV4-1 and TRBJ1-2, with D possibly TRBD1 on 6 matching bases. The specimen comprised PBMCs, sampled at surgery. The TCR originated in a male donor with early-stage non-small cell lung cancer. CDR3 DNA sequence: TGCGCCAGCAGCCAAGCACAGGGAAATGGCTACACCTTC. It specifies CASSQAQGNGYTF.